Below are 21 T cell receptor beta chains sequenced from a single sample in a study of T-cell reconstitution after alpha-beta-depleted transplantation in children. TCRbeta library construction was performed incorporating unique molecular identifiers. TCRdb processed the PCR reads anew with MiXCR; each CDR3 protein has one entry. The repertoire holds under 750,000 distinct CDR3 sequences, with about 21% as singletons. Specimen: PBMCs, mostly from graft donor cells, collected 360 days after TCRalphabeta/CD19-depleted stem cell transplant. These receptors were obtained from a boy under two years old who had a stem cell transplant for acute myeloid leukemia, so the T cells may come from the graft donor.

This chain connects TRBV4-3 to TRBJ1-1; tentative D call: TRBD1 (5 bases). V lost 0 bases, J lost 0 bases, and 11 bases lay in between. Germline-derived CDR1 and CDR2 are LGHNA and YSLEER. The CDR3 loop spans 16 amino acids. As DNA, the CDR3 is TGCGCCAGCAGCCAAGAGATTGGGACGGTGAACACTGAAGCTTTCTTT. Its protein product is CASSQEIGTVNTEAFF.

The chain has TRBV5-1 and TRBJ1-1; D may be TRBD1 (5 bases). CDR1 and CDR2 (germline): SGHRS, YFSETQ. CDR3 length: 15 residues. V lost 3 bases and J lost 3, with 15 bases in between. The CDR3 DNA reads as TGCGCCAGCAGCTGGGAACAGGCCGGTGACACTGAAGCTTTCTTT. It translates to CASSWEQAGDTEAFF.

At least ten counts were recorded for this clonotype. The chain has TRBV29-1 and TRBJ2-3, with 9 nucleotides matching TRBD1. V gave up 1 base and J gave up 8 bases; unmatched junction bases: 10. The length of the CDR3 is 15 residues. Looked up from germline, CDR1 is SQVTM and CDR2 is ANQGSEA. The CDR3 DNA reads TGCAGCGTTGAAGGTAACAGGGGGCGAGCACGTACGCAGTATTTT. Translation: CSVEGNRGRARTQYF.

V is TRBV7-2 and J is TRBJ1-2; D remains unclear. Trimming took 2 bases from V and 2 from J, leaving 12 bases between them. Per germline, CDR1 SGHTA and CDR2 FQGNSA. This CDR3 comprises 15 residues. CDR3 coding DNA: TGTGCCAGCAGCTTACTAGGTCAGCCCAACTATGGCTACACCTTC. Encoded protein: CASSLLGQPNYGYTF.

The chain couples TRBV20-1 to TRBJ2-6; D not certain. Looked up from germline, CDR1 is DFQATT and CDR2 is SNEGSKA (reference sequence). The CDR3 has 14 amino acids. V lost 2 bases to trimming and J lost 1 base, with 6 bases between them. In DNA, the CDR3 is TGCAGTGCTAGACGACCGTCTGGGGCCAACGTCCTGACTTTC. Its protein is CSARRPSGANVLTF.

This chain links TRBV28 with TRBJ2-3; 9 nucleotides line up with TRBD2. The length of the CDR3 is 16 residues. Unmatched junction bases numbered 5, after V lost 4 bases and J lost 0 bases. Germline values: CDR1 MDHEN, CDR2 SYDVKM. The CDR3 protein is CASSSAGGRSTDTQYF. The CDR3 bases are TGTGCCAGCAGTTCCGCGGGGGGGCGGAGCACAGATACGCAGTATTTT.

The sample holds many counts of this clonotype. J is TRBJ2-7 and V is TRBV6-2 or TRBV6-3, with D perhaps TRBD1 (6 bases). The CDR3 extends over 13 amino acids. Germline CDR1 and CDR2: MNHEY and SVGEGT. The germline V and J ends were trimmed by 1 base and 5 bases, with 9 bases remaining between them. CDR3 sequence (DNA): TGTGCCAGCAGTTACTTGGACAGCGACGAGCAGTACTTC. It is translated as CASSYLDSDEQYF.

The sample holds a few counts of this clonotype. The gene calls are TRBV6-1 and TRBJ2-2, with D uncertain. Looked up from germline, CDR1 is MNHNS and CDR2 is SASEGT. V lost 7 bases to trimming and J lost 6 bases, with 9 bases between them. The CDR3 has 12 residues. The CDR3 sequence is CASNYGPGELFF. CDR3 in DNA: TGTGCCAGCAATTATGGCCCCGGGGAGCTGTTTTTT.

V gene TRBV6-5 combines with J gene TRBJ1-5; D might be TRBD1 (5 bases). The V and J ends lost 2 bases and 4 bases respectively, with 12 bases between them. This CDR3 spans 15 amino acids. Per the germline V gene, CDR1 is MNHEY and CDR2 is SVGAGI. The CDR3 region has the DNA TGTGCCAGCAGTTACGGTGGGGACCTTAATCAGCCCCAGCATTTT. This gives the protein CASSYGGDLNQPQHF.

This clonotype was seen repeatedly, ten times or more. V gene TRBV29-1 combines with J gene TRBJ2-3; D unclear. Per the germline V gene, CDR1 is SQVTM and CDR2 is ANQGSEA. The CDR3 is 13 residues long. V was trimmed by 4 bases and J by 0 bases, leaving 8 bases between them. The CDR3 nucleotides read TGCAGCGTTGGCGTATACAGCACAGATACGCAGTATTTT. The encoded protein is CSVGVYSTDTQYF.

This clonotype was seen a handful of times. The gene calls are TRBV20-1 and TRBJ2-2, with D perhaps being TRBD1 or TRBD2 (5 bases each). Germline V lookup: CDR1 DFQATT, CDR2 SNEGSKA (reference sequence). V was clipped by 6 bases and J by 5 bases, with 10 bases between them. This CDR3 contains 12 residues. CDR3 region: CSAGRHTGELFF. The CDR3 bases are TGCAGTGCGGGACGCCATACCGGGGAGCTGTTTTTT.

This clonotype was recorded at least ten times. The chain couples TRBV21-1 to TRBJ1-1; the table's D call of TRBD1 was not tested on the DNA. TRBV21-1 is noted as a pseudogene. The CDR3 runs 14 residues. DNA for the CDR3: TGTGCCAGCAGGATAGGGGACGAGGACACTGAAGCTTTCTTT. Its translation is CASRIGDEDTEAFF.

The genes are TRBV5-1 and TRBJ2-5, with unresolved D. The CDR3 totals 14 residues. Trimming left V 0 bases short and J 2 bases short, with 8 bases between. The germline CDR1 and CDR2 sequences are SGHRS and YFSETQ. The chain's CDR3 is CASSLVGKQETQYF. CDR3 DNA: TGCGCCAGCAGCTTGGTAGGGAAACAAGAGACCCAGTACTTC.

This clonotype showed up many times. The chain links TRBV12-3 or TRBV12-4 to TRBJ2-2; D is unresolved. The V gene lost 3 bases and the J gene lost 0 bases, with 8 bases spanning the gap. The CDR3 runs to 15 residues. CDR3 DNA: TGTGCCAGCAGTTTTGTGACGTCGAACACCGGGGAGCTGTTTTTT. Translating it yields CASSFVTSNTGELFF.

The rearrangement links TRBV3-1 to TRBJ2-1; D unclear. Looked up from germline, CDR1 is LGHDT and CDR2 is YNNKEL (reference sequence). This CDR3 is built from 14 residues. V shed 1 base and J shed 5 bases, with 9 bases lying between them. DNA for the CDR3: TGTGCCAGCAGCCAAGCGAGCACCAACAATGAGCAGTTCTTC. This translates into CASSQASTNNEQFF.

This sequence joins TRBV6-5 and TRBJ1-2; D uncertain. The CDR3 spans 13 residues. V was cut by 0 bases and J by 8 bases, with 10 bases left in between. Germline CDR1 and CDR2: MNHEY and SVGAGI. The CDR3 bases are TGTGCCAGCAGTTACTCACGGGCTCGGGGCTACACCTTC. Protein: CASSYSRARGYTF.

This clonotype was detected ten times or more. The rearrangement joins TRBV7-2 to TRBJ1-2; D might be TRBD1 (5 bases). V lost 5 bases and J 1 base, leaving 17 bases between the germline ends. The CDR3 has 16 residues. CDR1 and CDR2 (germline): SGHTA, FQGNSA. The CDR3 sequence: CASSTEPWDFNYGYTF. In DNA form, the CDR3 reads TGTGCCAGCAGCACGGAACCGTGGGACTTTAACTATGGCTACACCTTC.

The chain joins TRBV29-1 to TRBJ1-2; D might be TRBD1 (6 bases). The V gene lost 7 bases and the J gene lost 4 bases, with 13 bases spanning the gap. CDR1 is SQVTM, CDR2 ANQGSEA, per germline. This CDR3 is built from 12 residues. The CDR3 here is CSAWTEAYGYTF. Here the CDR3 DNA reads TGCAGCGCGTGGACAGAGGCCTATGGCTACACCTTC.

This clonotype was detected many times. This CDR3 reads CASSPPGGLHLYQETQYF. The CDR3 bases are TGTGCCAGCAGCCCCCCAGGGGGCCTCCACCTGTACCAAGAGACCCAGTACTTC. V usage is TRBV11-1 and J usage is TRBJ2-5, with TRBD1 identical over 8 bases. The CDR3 consists of 18 residues. The V and J ends lost 5 bases and 0 bases, in that order; junction bases with no gene match: 14. Germline CDR1 is SGHAT and CDR2 is FQDESV (reference sequence).

V usage is TRBV21-1 and J usage is TRBJ2-2; the D call TRBD1 from the table was never checked on the DNA. TRBV21-1 is reported as a pseudogene. CDR3 length equals 17 residues. DNA of the CDR3: TGTGCCAGCAGCCTTCGGACAGACCATAATTTTACCGGGGAGCTGTTTTTT. Translation: CASSLRTDHNFTGELFF.

On this clonotype itself: One end of the junction fails to match germline, which may point to a read error. The chain uses TRBV20-1 and TRBJ2-1; D is possibly TRBD2 (7 bases). The length of the CDR3 is 16 residues. In germline, CDR1 is DFQATT, CDR2 SNEGSKA (reference sequence). CDR3: CCARVVRGASYNEQFF. CDR3 DNA: TGCTGTGCTAGAGTGGTCCGGGGGGCCTCCTACAATGAGCAGTTCTTC.